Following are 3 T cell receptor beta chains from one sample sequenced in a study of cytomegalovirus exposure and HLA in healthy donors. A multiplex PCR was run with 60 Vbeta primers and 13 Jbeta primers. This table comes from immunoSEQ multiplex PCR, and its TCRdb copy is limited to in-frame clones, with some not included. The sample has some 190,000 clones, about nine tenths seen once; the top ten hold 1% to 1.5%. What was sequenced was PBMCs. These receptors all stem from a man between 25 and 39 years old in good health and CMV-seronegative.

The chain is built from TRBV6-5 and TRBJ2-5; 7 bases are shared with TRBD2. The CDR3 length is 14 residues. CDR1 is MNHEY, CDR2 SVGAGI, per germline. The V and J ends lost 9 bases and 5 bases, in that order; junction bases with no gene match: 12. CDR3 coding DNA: TGTGCCAGTTCAAAGTTCGGGGGGTTTGAGACCCAGTACTTC. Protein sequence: CASSKFGGFETQYF.

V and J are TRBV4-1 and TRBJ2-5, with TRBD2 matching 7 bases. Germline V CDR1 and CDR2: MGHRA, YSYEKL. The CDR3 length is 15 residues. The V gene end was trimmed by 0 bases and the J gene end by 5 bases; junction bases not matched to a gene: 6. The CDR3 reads CASSQEFRAGETQYF. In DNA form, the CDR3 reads TGCGCCAGCAGCCAAGAGTTTCGAGCGGGGGAGACCCAGTACTTC.

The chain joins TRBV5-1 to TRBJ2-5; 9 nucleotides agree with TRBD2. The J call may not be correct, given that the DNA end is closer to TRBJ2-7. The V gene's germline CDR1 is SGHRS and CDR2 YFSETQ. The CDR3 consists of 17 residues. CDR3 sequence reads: CASSLEPSGGSPYEQYF. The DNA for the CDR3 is TGCGCCAGCAGCTTGGAACCAAGCGGGGGGTCCCCCTACGAGCAGTACTTC.